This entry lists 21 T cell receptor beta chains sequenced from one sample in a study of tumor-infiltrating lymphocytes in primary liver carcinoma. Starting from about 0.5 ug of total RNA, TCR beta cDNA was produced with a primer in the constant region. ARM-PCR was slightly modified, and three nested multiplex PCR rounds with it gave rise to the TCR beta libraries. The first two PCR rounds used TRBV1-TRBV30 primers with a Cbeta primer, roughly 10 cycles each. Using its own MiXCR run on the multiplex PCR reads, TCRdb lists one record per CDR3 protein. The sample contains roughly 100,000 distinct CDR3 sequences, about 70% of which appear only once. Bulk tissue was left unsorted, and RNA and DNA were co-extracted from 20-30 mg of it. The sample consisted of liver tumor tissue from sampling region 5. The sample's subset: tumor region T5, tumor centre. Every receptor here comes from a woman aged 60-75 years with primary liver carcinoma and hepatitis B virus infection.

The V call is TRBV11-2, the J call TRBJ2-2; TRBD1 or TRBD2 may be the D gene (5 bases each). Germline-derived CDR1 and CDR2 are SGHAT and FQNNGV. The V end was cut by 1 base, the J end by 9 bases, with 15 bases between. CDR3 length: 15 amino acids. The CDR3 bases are TGTGCCAGCAGCTTAGGACTATCGGGACCCTGGGAGCTGTTTTTT. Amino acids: CASSLGLSGPWELFF.

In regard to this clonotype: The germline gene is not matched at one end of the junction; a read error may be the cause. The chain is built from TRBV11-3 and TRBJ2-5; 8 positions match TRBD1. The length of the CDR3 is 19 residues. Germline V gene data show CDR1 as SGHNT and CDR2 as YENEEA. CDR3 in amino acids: CASSSDRGTSSLAGETQYF. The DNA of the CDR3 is TGTGCCAGCAGCTCCGACAGGGGAACTAGCAGTTTAGCCGGAGAGACTCAGTACTTC.

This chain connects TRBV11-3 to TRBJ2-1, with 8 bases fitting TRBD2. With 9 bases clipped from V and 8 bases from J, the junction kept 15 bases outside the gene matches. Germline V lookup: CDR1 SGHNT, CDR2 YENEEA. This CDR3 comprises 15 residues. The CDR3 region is CARSPDSGKVHEQFF. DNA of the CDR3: TGTGCCAGGAGCCCGGATAGCGGGAAGGTGCATGAGCAGTTCTTC.

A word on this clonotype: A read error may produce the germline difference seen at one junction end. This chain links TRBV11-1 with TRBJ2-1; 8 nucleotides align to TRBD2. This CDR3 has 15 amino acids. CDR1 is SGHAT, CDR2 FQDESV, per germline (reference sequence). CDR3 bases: TGTGGCAGCAGCCCGGATAGCGGGAAGGTGAGTGAGCAGTTCTTC. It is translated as CGSSPDSGKVSEQFF.

The CDR3 nucleotides read TGTGCCAGCGGCCCTCGACAGGGGCCCTACAATGAGCAGTTCTTC. Its translation is CASGPRQGPYNEQFF. The rearrangement links TRBV7-8 to TRBJ2-1; 8 bases map to TRBD1. V was pared by 8 bases and J by 2 bases, with 8 bases of the junction left unmatched. CDR1 SGHVS and CDR2 FQNEAQ come from the germline V gene. The CDR3 is made up of 15 amino acids.

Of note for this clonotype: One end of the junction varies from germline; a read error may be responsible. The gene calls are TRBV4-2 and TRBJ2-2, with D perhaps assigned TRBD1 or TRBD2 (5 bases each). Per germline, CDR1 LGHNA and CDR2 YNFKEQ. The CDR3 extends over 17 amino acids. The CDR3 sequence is CAGSPRGPAVNTGELFF. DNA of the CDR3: TGTGCCGGCAGCCCTCGGGGACCAGCGGTGAACACCGGGGAGCTGTTTTTT.

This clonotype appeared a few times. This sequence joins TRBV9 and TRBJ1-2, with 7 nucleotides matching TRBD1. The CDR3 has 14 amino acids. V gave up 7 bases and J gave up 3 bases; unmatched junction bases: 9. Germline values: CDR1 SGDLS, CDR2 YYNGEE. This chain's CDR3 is CASSPGGGDYGYTF. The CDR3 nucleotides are TGTGCCAGCTCCCCCGGAGGGGGCGACTATGGCTACACCTTC.

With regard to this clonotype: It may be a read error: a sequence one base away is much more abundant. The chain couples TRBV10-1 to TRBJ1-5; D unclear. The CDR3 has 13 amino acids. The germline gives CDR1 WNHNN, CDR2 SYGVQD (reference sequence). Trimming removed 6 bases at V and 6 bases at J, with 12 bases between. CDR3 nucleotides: TGCGCCAGCAGCCCCAGGTCTGGTCAGCCCCAGCATTTT. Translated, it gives CASSPRSGQPQHF.

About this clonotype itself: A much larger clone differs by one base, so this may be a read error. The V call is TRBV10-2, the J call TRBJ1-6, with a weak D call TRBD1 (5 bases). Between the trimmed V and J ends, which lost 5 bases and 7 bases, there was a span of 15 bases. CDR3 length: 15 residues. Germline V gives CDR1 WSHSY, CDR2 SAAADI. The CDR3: CASSHSEGRNSPLHF. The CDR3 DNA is TGCGCCAGCAGTCACTCAGAGGGGAGAAATTCACCCCTCCACTTT.

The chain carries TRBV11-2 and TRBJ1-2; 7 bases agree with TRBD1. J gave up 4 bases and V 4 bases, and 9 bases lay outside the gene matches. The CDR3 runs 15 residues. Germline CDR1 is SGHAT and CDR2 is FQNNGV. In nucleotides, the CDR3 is TGTGCCAGCAGCTCGACTACGGGACAGTTCTATGGCTACACCTTC. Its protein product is CASSSTTGQFYGYTF.

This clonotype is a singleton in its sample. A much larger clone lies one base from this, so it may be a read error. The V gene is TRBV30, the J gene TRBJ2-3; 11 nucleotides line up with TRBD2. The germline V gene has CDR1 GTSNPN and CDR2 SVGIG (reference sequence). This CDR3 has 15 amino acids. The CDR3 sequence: CAWSVGLAGTDMQYF. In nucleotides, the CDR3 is TGTGCCTGGAGTGTAGGACTAGCGGGTACAGATATGCAGTATTTT.

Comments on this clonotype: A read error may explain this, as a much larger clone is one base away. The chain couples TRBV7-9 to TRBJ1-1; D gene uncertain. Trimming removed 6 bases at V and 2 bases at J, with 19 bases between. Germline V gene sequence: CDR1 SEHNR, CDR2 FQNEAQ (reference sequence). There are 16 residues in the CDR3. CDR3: CASRHADLRANTEAFF. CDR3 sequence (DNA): TGTGCCAGCAGACACGCGGACCTCCGAGCTAACACTGAAGCTTTCTTT. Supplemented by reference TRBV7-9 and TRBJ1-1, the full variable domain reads DTGVSQNPRHKITKRGQNVTFRCDPISEHNRLYWYRQTLGQGPEFLTYFQNEAQLEKSRLLSDRFSAERPKGSFSTLEIQRTEQGDSAMYLCASRHADLRANTEAFFGQGTRLTVV.

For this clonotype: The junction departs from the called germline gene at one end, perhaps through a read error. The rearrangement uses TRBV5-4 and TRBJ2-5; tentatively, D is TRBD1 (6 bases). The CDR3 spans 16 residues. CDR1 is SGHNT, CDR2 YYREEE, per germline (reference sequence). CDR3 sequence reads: CASSLVWDTAQETQYF. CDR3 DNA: TGCGCCAGCAGCTTGGTCTGGGACACCGCCCAAGAGACCCAGTACTTC. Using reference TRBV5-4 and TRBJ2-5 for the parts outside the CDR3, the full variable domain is ETGVTQSPTHLIKTRGQQVTLRCSSQSGHNTVSWYQQALGQGPQFIFQYYREEENGRGNFPPRFSGLQFPNYSSELNVNALELDDSALYLCASSLVWDTAQETQYFGPGTRLLVL.

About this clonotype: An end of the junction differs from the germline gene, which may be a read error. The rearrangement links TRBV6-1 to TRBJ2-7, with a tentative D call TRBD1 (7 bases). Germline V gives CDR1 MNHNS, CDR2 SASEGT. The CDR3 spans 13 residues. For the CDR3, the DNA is TGTGTCAGCAGTGAGACAGGGAGGAACGGGCAGTACTTC. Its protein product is CVSSETGRNGQYF.

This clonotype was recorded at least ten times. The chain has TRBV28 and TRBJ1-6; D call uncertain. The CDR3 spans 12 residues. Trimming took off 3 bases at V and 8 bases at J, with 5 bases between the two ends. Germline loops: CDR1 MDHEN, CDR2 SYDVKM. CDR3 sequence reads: CASSFLHSPLHF. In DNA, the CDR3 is TGTGCCAGCAGTTTCCTTCATTCACCCCTCCACTTT.

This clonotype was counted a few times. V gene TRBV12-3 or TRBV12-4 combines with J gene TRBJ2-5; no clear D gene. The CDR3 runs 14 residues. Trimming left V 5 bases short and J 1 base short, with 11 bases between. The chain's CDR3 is CASSDPPTQETQYF. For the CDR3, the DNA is TGTGCCAGCAGTGACCCTCCCACCCAAGAGACCCAGTACTTC.

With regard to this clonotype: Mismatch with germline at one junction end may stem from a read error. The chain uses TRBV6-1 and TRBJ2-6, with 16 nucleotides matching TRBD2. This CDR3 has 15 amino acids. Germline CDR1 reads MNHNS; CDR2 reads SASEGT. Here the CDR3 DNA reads TGTACCGGCAGTGGGACTAGCGGGGGGGCCAACATCCTGACTTTC. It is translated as CTGSGTSGGANILTF.

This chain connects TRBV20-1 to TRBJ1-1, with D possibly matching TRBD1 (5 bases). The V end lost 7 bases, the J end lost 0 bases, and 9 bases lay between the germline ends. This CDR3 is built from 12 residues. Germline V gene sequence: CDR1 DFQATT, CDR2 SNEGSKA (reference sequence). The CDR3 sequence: CSVRDLNTEAFF. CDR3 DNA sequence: TGCAGTGTTAGGGACCTGAACACTGAAGCTTTCTTT.

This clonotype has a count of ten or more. DNA for the CDR3: TGTGCCAGCAGTGAATCGACAGGCCACCCCTACGAGCAGTACTTC. This translates into CASSESTGHPYEQYF. This sequence joins TRBV6-1 and TRBJ2-7; D might be TRBD1 (6 bases). Trimming took off 2 bases at V and 2 bases at J, with 13 bases between the two ends. The CDR3 consists of 15 residues. Germline loops: CDR1 MNHNS, CDR2 SASEGT.

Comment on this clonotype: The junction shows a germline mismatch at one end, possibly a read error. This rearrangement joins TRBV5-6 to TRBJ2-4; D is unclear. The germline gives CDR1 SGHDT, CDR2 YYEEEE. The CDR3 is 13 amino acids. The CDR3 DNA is TGTGTCAGCAGCTCGCTGACTGCGTCCATTCAGTACTTC. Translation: CVSSSLTASIQYF.

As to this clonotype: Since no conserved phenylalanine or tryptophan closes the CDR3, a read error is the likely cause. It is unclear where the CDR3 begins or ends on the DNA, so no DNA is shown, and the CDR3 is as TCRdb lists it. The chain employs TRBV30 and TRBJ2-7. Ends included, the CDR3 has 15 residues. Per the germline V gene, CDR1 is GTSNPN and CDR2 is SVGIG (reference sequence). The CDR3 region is CAWSEDGTTFYEQYY.